Below, 17 T cell receptor beta chains from the same sample are listed, as sequenced in a study of vaccination and CD4 T cells after COVID-19. An Oncomine TCR Beta short-read assay was used to sequence the DNA from cultured CD4+ T cells. MiXCR, run by TCRdb on the PCR reads, gives a single entry per CDR3 protein. The table records approximately 3,700 distinct CDR3 sequences, approximately 22% of them present only once. Noted treatment: approximately 11-day PBMC culture with coronavirus spike peptide pools or control peptides (ViraFEST assay). Before the COVID-19 pandemic (2011-2018), CD4+ T cells were obtained from the unexposed donor. What these receptors recognize is not known. Sequencing was carried out using CD4+ T cells from blood, cultured in vitro. Receptor source: a human donor in good health.

The gene calls are TRBV6-1 and TRBJ1-2, with 8 bases matching TRBD1. V trimming: 7 bases; J trimming: 5 bases; junction bases outside the gene matches: 15. Germline loops: CDR1 MNHNS, CDR2 SASEGT. This CDR3 has 16 residues. DNA of the CDR3: TGTGCCAGCACCCCGGGACAGGCGATCCCTATTTATGGCTACACCTTC. Translated: CASTPGQAIPIYGYTF.

Relative to its sample, this clonotype is medium-sized. This chain links TRBV5-4 with TRBJ1-2; D is unresolved. CDR1 is SGHNT and CDR2 is YYREEE in the germline V gene (reference sequence). The V end lost 0 bases, the J end lost 2 bases, and 5 bases lay between the germline ends. There are 13 residues in the CDR3. CDR3: CASSLAGNYGYTF. Here the CDR3 DNA reads TGTGCCAGCAGCTTGGCAGGAAACTATGGCTACACCTTC. Full variable domain (remainder filled in from reference TRBV5-4 and TRBJ1-2): ETGVTQSPTHLIKTRGQQVTLRCSSQSGHNTVSWYQQALGQGPQFIFQYYREEENGRGNFPPRFSGLQFPNYSSELNVNALELDDSALYLCASSLAGNYGYTFGSGTRLTVV.

Regarding this clonotype: The junction departs from the called germline gene at one end, perhaps through a read error. V gene TRBV20-1 combines with J gene TRBJ2-7; D gene uncertain. This CDR3 is 13 amino acids long. CDR1 is DFQATT, CDR2 SNEGSKA, per germline (reference sequence). The CDR3 region is CSVRLTSPYEQYF. The CDR3 coding sequence is TGCAGTGTTAGACTGACATCTCCCTACGAGCAGTACTTC.

The J gene is TRBJ2-3, the V gene TRBV20-1, with 9 bases lining up with TRBD2. V gave up 7 bases and J gave up 2 bases; unmatched junction bases: 13. Germline V gene lookup returns CDR1 DFQATT and CDR2 SNEGSKA (reference sequence). The CDR3 has 16 amino acids. The CDR3 DNA follows: TGCAGTGGCACGCTCAGCGGGGGGCATATCACAGATACGCAGTATTTT. It encodes CSGTLSGGHITDTQYF.

The V call is TRBV2, the J call TRBJ2-1; 12 bases are a match to TRBD2. The CDR3 runs 16 residues. The trim removed 4 bases at V and 8 bases at J, leaving 9 bases unmatched. Germline V lookup: CDR1 SNHLY, CDR2 FYNNEI. In DNA, the CDR3 is TGTGCCAGCAGTGGTTCTAGCGGGGGGGCTTTCGATGAGCAGTTCTTC. Translation gives CASSGSSGGAFDEQFF.

This clonotype rates as medium-sized. The chain couples TRBV6-2 or TRBV6-3 to TRBJ1-2; no clear D. Trimming stripped 2 bases from V and 7 bases from J, with 14 bases between. This CDR3 spans 14 amino acids. CDR1 and CDR2 from the germline V gene are MNHEY and SVGEGT. The CDR3 DNA reads as TGTGCCAGCAGTTACCAGTTGACAACGGGTGGCTACACCTTC. This codes for CASSYQLTTGGYTF.

V is TRBV20-1 and J is TRBJ1-1; 9 nucleotides match TRBD1. The CDR3 contains 17 residues. Germline V gene lookup returns CDR1 DFQATT and CDR2 SNEGSKA (reference sequence). J gave up 8 bases and V 1 base, and 17 bases lay outside the gene matches. The DNA for the CDR3 is TGCAGTGCTAGAGCGCCGGGACAGGGAAAAGTGGGAAGGGAAGCTTTCTTT. This encodes CSARAPGQGKVGREAFF.

V gene TRBV5-1 combines with J gene TRBJ2-3, with D tentatively TRBD2 (6 bases). Looked up from germline, CDR1 is SGHRS and CDR2 is YFSETQ. This CDR3 is 15 amino acids long. V was trimmed by 3 bases and J by 6 bases, leaving 17 bases between them. CDR3: CASSSRDSSRDTQYF. The CDR3 region has the DNA TGCGCCAGCAGCTCCCGGGACTCCAGTAGGGATACGCAGTATTTT.

The V gene is TRBV5-1, the J gene TRBJ2-3, with 8 bases identical to TRBD2. The germline CDR1 and CDR2 sequences are SGHRS and YFSETQ. J lost 3 bases, V lost 2 bases, and 8 bases had no gene match. The CDR3 covers 16 residues. The CDR3 is CASSLQRGLTTDTQYF. The CDR3 nucleotides read TGCGCCAGCAGCTTACAGCGGGGGCTCACAACAGATACGCAGTATTTT. Complete variable domain (other parts from reference TRBV5-1 and TRBJ2-3): KAGVTQTPRYLIKTRGQQVTLSCSPISGHRSVSWYQQTPGQGLQFLFEYFSETQRNKGNFPGRFSGRQFSNSRSEMNVSTLELGDSALYLCASSLQRGLTTDTQYFGPGTRLTVL.

This clonotype was counted between two and nine times. The rearrangement uses TRBV28 and TRBJ1-1; D perhaps matches TRBD1 (5 bases). The CDR3 has 14 residues. Germline CDR1 is MDHEN and CDR2 is SYDVKM. V dropped 4 bases and J dropped 5 bases, with 14 bases sitting between them. The CDR3 DNA reads as TGTGCCAGCAGTTCCCCGGGACTGCCTACTGAAGCTTTCTTT. It translates to CASSSPGLPTEAFF.

This clonotype was counted only a few times. The chain couples TRBV24-1 to TRBJ1-3, with TRBD1 as a possible D gene (5 bases). The V gene lost 3 bases and the J gene lost 2 bases, with 10 bases spanning the gap. The CDR3 sequence is 15 residues long. Germline V gene lookup returns CDR1 KGHDR and CDR2 SFDVKD. In DNA, the CDR3 is TGTGCCACCAGTGATCCAGGGACGGCTGGAAACACCATATATTTT. Its translation: CATSDPGTAGNTIYF.

This clonotype was counted a few times. The chain combines TRBV4-1 with TRBJ2-5; D tentatively fits TRBD1 or TRBD2 (5 bases each). Germline V gene lookup returns CDR1 MGHRA and CDR2 YSYEKL. Between the trimmed V and J ends, which lost 6 bases and 9 bases, there was a span of 26 bases. The CDR3 contains 16 residues. The CDR3 bases are TGCGCCAGCAGTCGCACTCGGGAACAGGTCGCCGTGGCCCAGTACTTC. Its protein product is CASSRTREQVAVAQYF.

This sequence joins TRBV5-1 and TRBJ1-4, with 11 nucleotides matching TRBD1. The CDR3 spans 16 residues. The V gene's germline CDR1 is SGHRS and CDR2 YFSETQ. After removal of 0 bases from V and 6 bases from J, the junction contained 4 bases not matched to a gene. The CDR3 is CASSLGTGGTYEKLFF. CDR3 DNA: TGCGCCAGCAGCTTGGGGACAGGGGGCACGTATGAAAAACTGTTTTTT.

The chain is built from TRBV7-9 and TRBJ2-7, with 9 bases lining up with TRBD1. Looked up from germline, CDR1 is SEHNR and CDR2 is FQNEAQ (reference sequence). This CDR3 is 15 amino acids long. Germline trimming cut 5 bases from V and 6 bases from J; bases unmatched to any gene: 11. CDR3 sequence (DNA): TGTGCCAGCAGCACCGCCGGGACAGGGTCGTTCGAGCAGTACTTC. This encodes CASSTAGTGSFEQYF.

The chain uses TRBV29-1 and TRBJ2-7; D gene uncertain. Germline V CDR1 and CDR2: SQVTM, ANQGSEA. The CDR3 runs 12 residues. DNA for the CDR3: TGCAGAATTATACGGAGCTCCTACGAGCAGTACTTC. It specifies CRIIRSSYEQYF.

V gene TRBV5-1 combines with J gene TRBJ2-7; 9 nucleotides align to TRBD1. Per the germline V gene, CDR1 is SGHRS and CDR2 is YFSETQ. The CDR3 runs 15 residues. J lost 6 bases, V lost 3 bases, and 10 bases had no gene match. The CDR3 DNA follows: TGCGCCAGCAGCTCAATCCCGGGACAGGGAGCCGAGCAGTACTTC. Amino acids: CASSSIPGQGAEQYF.

This clonotype was counted a few times. The CDR3 protein is CASSLRTGDTGELFF. The CDR3 DNA reads TGCGCCAGCAGCCTCCGGACAGGGGACACCGGGGAGCTGTTTTTT. The V and J genes are TRBV4-3 and TRBJ2-2, with 9 bases that match TRBD1. The CDR3 loop spans 15 amino acids. Germline V gene lookup returns CDR1 LGHNA and CDR2 YSLEER. Unmatched junction bases numbered 3, after V lost 4 bases and J lost 3 bases.